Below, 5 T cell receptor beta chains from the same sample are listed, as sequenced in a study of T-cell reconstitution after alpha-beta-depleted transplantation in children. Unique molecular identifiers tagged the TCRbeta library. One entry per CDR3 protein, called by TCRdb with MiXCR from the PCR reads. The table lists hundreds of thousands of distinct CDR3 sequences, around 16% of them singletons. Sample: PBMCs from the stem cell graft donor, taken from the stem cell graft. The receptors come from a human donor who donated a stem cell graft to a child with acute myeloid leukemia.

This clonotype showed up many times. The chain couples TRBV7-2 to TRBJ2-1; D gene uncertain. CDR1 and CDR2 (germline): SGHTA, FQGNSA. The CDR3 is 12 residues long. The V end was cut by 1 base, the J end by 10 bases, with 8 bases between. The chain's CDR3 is CASSLGGWEQFF. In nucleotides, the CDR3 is TGTGCCAGCAGCTTAGGTGGGTGGGAGCAGTTCTTC.

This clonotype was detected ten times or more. The CDR3 loop is CASLSGGPHTDTQYF. The DNA for the CDR3 is TGTGCCAGCTTGTCGGGGGGGCCCCACACAGATACGCAGTATTTT. V gene TRBV5-5 combines with J gene TRBJ2-3, with 8 bases matching TRBD2. The V and J ends lost 7 bases and 2 bases, in that order; junction bases with no gene match: 9. The CDR3 runs 15 residues. The V gene's germline CDR1 is SGHKS and CDR2 YYEKEE (reference sequence).

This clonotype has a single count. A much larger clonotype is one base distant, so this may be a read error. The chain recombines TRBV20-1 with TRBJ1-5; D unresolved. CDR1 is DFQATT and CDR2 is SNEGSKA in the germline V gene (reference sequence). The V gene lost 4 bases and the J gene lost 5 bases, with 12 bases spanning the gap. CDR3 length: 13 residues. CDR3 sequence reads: CSATNGDYQPQHF. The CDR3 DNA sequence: TGCAGTGCTACTAATGGGGATTATCAGCCCCAGCATTTT.

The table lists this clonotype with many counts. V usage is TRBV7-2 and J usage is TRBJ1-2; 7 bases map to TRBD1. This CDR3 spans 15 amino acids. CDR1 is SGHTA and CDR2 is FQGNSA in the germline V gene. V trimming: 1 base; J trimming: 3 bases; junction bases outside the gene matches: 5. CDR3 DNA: TGTGCCAGCAGCTTAGAGACGGGACAGTACTATGGCTACACCTTC. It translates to CASSLETGQYYGYTF.

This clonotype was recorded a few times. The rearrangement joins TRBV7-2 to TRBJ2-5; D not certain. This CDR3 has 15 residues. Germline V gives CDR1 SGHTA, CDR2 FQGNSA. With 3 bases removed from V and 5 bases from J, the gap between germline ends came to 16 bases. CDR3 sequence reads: CASSLASRNRETQYF. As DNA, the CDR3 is TGTGCCAGCAGCTTGGCCAGTCGAAATAGGGAGACCCAGTACTTC.